This T cell receptor (beta chain) was identified in a study of technical replicates of blood from a handful of donors. J gave up 5 bases and V 3 bases, and 7 bases lay outside the gene matches. CDR1 and CDR2 from the germline V gene are LNHNV and YYDKDF (reference sequence). The CDR3 length is 17 residues. Sequencing used immunoSEQ multiplex PCR; TCRdb keeps in-frame clones, though not all of them. The sample holds tens of thousands of clones, about 94% seen once. The TCR originated in a human donor in good health. Some clones in this sample may be carry-over from other donors' samples. The chain has TRBV15 and TRBJ2-5, with 15 bases aligning to TRBD2. The sample taken for sequencing was PBMCs. The CDR3 region is CATSRVDGLAGGETQYF. CDR3 nucleotide sequence: TGTGCCACCAGCAGGGTCGACGGACTAGCGGGGGGGGAGACCCAGTACTTC.